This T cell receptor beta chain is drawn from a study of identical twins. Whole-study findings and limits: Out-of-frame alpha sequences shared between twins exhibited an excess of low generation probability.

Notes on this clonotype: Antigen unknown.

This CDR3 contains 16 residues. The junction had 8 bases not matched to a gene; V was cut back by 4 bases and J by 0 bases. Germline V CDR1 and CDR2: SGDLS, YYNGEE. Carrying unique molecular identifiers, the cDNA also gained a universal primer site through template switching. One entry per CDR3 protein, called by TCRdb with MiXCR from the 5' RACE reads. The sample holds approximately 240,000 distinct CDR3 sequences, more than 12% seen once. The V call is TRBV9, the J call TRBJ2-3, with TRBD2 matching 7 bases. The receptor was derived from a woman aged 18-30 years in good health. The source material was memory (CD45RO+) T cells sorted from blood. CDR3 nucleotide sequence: TGTGCCAGCAGCTTATTAGCGGGCCCCAGCACAGATACGCAGTATTTT. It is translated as CASSLLAGPSTDTQYF. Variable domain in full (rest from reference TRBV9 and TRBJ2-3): DSGVTQTPKHLITATGQRVTLRCSPRSGDLSVYWYQQSLDQGLQFLIQYYNGEERAKGNILERFSAQQFPDLHSELNLSSLELGDSALYFCASSLLAGPSTDTQYFGPGTRLTVL.